These 13 T cell receptor beta chains originate from one sample sequenced in a study of molecular identifiers for immune sequencing clone quantification. TCRdb reprocessed the PCR reads via MiXCR and lists one record per CDR3 protein. In the table there are approximately 630,000 distinct CDR3 sequences, around 25% of which are singletons. Sequencing was done on a sample of naive CD8+ T cells from blood, with Jurkat cell RNA spiked in. Subset: FACS-sorted CD8+CD4-CCR7+CD45RA+ naive T cells. Receptor source: a human donor in good health. Some libraries in this study had Jurkat cell RNA spiked in.

In the case of this clonotype: No conserved phenylalanine or tryptophan is present at the end of the CDR3, so a read error is the likely explanation. The rearrangement joins TRBV5-1 to TRBJ2-1, with TRBD1 as a possible D gene (5 bases). This CDR3 is 13 amino acids long. Germline V gene data show CDR1 as SGHRS and CDR2 as YFSETQ. Trimming pared 0 bases from V and 4 bases from J, leaving 5 bases between. CDR3 sequence (DNA): TGCGCCAGCAGCTTGGGACAGTACAATGAGCAGTTCCTC. This translates into CASSLGQYNEQFL.

This chain uses TRBV30 with TRBJ1-5; D call uncertain. The CDR3 length is 15 residues. CDR1 GTSNPN and CDR2 SVGIG come from the germline V gene (reference sequence). The V end was cut by 1 base, the J end by 7 bases, with 17 bases between. The CDR3 loop reads CAWSEVPGSGQPQHF. In DNA, the CDR3 is TGTGCCTGGAGTGAAGTGCCCGGGTCTGGACAGCCCCAGCATTTT.

This clonotype showed up many times. The CDR3 here is CASSLGTLMSSGELFF. For the CDR3, the DNA is TGTGCCAGCAGCTTAGGGACTCTCATGAGTTCCGGGGAGCTGTTTTTT. The rearrangement joins TRBV7-9 to TRBJ2-2; a possible D gene is TRBD2 (5 bases). The CDR3 contains 16 residues. CDR1 is SEHNR and CDR2 is FQNEAQ in the germline V gene (reference sequence). Trimming removed 1 base at V and 6 bases at J, with 15 bases between.

The CDR3, as DNA: TGTGCCAGCAGCGTAGCCGGGACCTCAGGAGACGAGCAGTACTTC. Its translation is CASSVAGTSGDEQYF. The chain uses TRBV9 and TRBJ2-7; possibly TRBD1 or TRBD2 for D (5 bases each). This CDR3 comprises 15 residues. With 0 bases removed from V and 5 bases from J, the gap between germline ends came to 15 bases. Germline lookup yields CDR1 SGDLS and CDR2 YYNGEE.

This clonotype was counted at least ten times. J is TRBJ2-7 and V is TRBV20-1, with 8 bases lining up with TRBD1. This CDR3 contains 14 residues. Germline CDR1 DFQATT, CDR2 SNEGSKA (reference sequence). The V segment lost 2 bases and the J segment 2 bases; nucleotides outside the gene matches: 5. CDR3 in DNA: TGCAGTGCTAGATCGACAGGGGTTGCCTACGAGCAGTACTTC. Its translation: CSARSTGVAYEQYF.

The chain uses TRBV5-6 and TRBJ2-5; TRBD1 aligns across 7 bases. CDR1 and CDR2 (germline): SGHDT, YYEEEE. CDR3 length: 17 residues. J was trimmed by 1 base and V by 4 bases; bases with no gene match: 13. This CDR3 is CASSRPTGVRFQETQYF. The CDR3 region has the DNA TGTGCCAGCAGCCGGCCTACAGGGGTTCGGTTCCAAGAGACCCAGTACTTC.

This clonotype was recorded a few times. The rearrangement joins TRBV15 to TRBJ1-1; tentative D call: TRBD1 (6 bases). The length of the CDR3 is 13 residues. Germline lookup yields CDR1 LNHNV and CDR2 YYDKDF (reference sequence). V was trimmed by 1 base and J by 7 bases, leaving 10 bases between them. Written as DNA, the CDR3 is TGTGCCACCAGCAGAGGCCAGGGGCTTGAAGCTTTCTTT. Translation: CATSRGQGLEAFF.

A note on this clonotype: In this CDR3 the conserved last residue, phenylalanine or tryptophan, is missing, so a read error is likely. The chain couples TRBV30 to TRBJ2-1, with 7 nucleotides matching TRBD1. The CDR3 is 15 amino acids. Looked up from germline, CDR1 is GTSNPN and CDR2 is SVGIG (reference sequence). J was trimmed by 7 bases and V by 0 bases; bases with no gene match: 9. The CDR3 loop reads CAWSVHPGQLNEQFL. DNA of the CDR3: TGTGCCTGGAGTGTACACCCGGGACAGCTAAATGAGCAGTTCCTC.

Ten or more counts support this clonotype. The rearrangement links TRBV5-1 to TRBJ2-7; D unresolved. Germline-derived CDR1 and CDR2 are SGHRS and YFSETQ. V was cut by 0 bases and J by 2 bases, with 3 bases left in between. The CDR3 length is 12 residues. The CDR3 sequence: CASSLETYEQYF. CDR3 DNA sequence: TGCGCCAGCAGCTTGGAAACCTACGAGCAGTACTTC.

This clonotype was recorded at least ten times. The rearrangement uses TRBV7-8 and TRBJ2-3, with TRBD2 as a possible D gene (6 bases). The V end was cut by 7 bases, the J end by 3 bases, with 17 bases between. The CDR3 totals 15 residues. CDR1 and CDR2 from the germline V gene are SGHVS and FQNEAQ. The CDR3: CASTERAGKTDTQYF. As DNA, the CDR3 is TGTGCCAGCACCGAGCGGGCGGGAAAAACAGATACGCAGTATTTT.

Only a few counts were recorded for this clonotype. The genes are TRBV19 and TRBJ2-7, with D perhaps being TRBD1 or TRBD2 (5 bases each). The V gene lost 1 base and the J gene lost 7 bases, with 8 bases spanning the gap. The V gene's germline CDR1 is LNHDA and CDR2 SQIVND (reference sequence). The CDR3 loop spans 12 amino acids. This CDR3 reads CASSIGGVEQYF. The CDR3 DNA sequence: TGTGCCAGTAGTATAGGAGGGGTGGAGCAGTACTTC.

The chain has TRBV19 and TRBJ1-1; 7 nucleotides match TRBD1. The germline V gene has CDR1 LNHDA and CDR2 SQIVND (reference sequence). The CDR3 consists of 12 residues. The V and J ends lost 10 bases and 1 base, in that order; junction bases with no gene match: 3. The CDR3 DNA reads as TGTGCCACCCGACAGGGGAACACTGAAGCTTTCTTT. Protein: CATRQGNTEAFF.

This clonotype came up many times. The CDR3 DNA reads as TGTGCCAGCAGTTTATATCAGGGCGCAACTAATGAAAAACTGTTTTTT. As protein: CASSLYQGATNEKLFF. The rearrangement links TRBV28 to TRBJ1-4, with D possibly TRBD1 on 5 matching bases. Germline V gene data show CDR1 as MDHEN and CDR2 as SYDVKM. The CDR3 has 16 amino acids. Trimming cost V 1 base and J 0 bases, with 9 bases left between them. The complete variable domain, with remaining parts taken from reference TRBV28 and TRBJ1-4, reads DVKVTQSSRYLVKRTGEKVFLECVQDMDHENMFWYRQDPGLGLRLIYFSYDVKMKEKGDIPEGYSVSREKKERFSLILESASTNQTSMYLCASSLYQGATNEKLFFGSGTQLSVL.